These T cell receptor beta chains were read from a single sample in a study of CD8 T cells in ankylosing spondylitis. TCRdb reprocessed the 5' RACE reads with MiXCR, giving one entry per CDR3 protein. In the table there are hundreds of thousands of distinct CDR3 sequences, approximately 12% of which are singletons. The specimen sequenced was blood, either unsorted or a sorted T cell fraction (not recorded which). These receptors were collected from a male donor with ankylosing spondylitis. The CDR3 runs from the conserved cysteine through the conserved F or W. D genes are given only for firm matches. Clone size, where shown, is once, few, many, or a class for clones that have expanded.

j_gene: TRBJ2-5
abundance: .
v_gene: TRBV5-1
d_gene: TRBD2
CDR3nt: TGCGCCAGCAGCTTTACCGGGACTAGCGTACAGACCCAGTACTTC
CDR3aa: CASSFTGTSVQTQYF

j_gene: TRBJ2-1
abundance: .
v_gene: TRBV4-3
d_gene: .
CDR3nt: TGCGCCAGCAGCCAAGACCTTCGGGGGCCCTACAATGAGCAGTTCTTC
CDR3aa: CASSQDLRGPYNEQFF

j_gene: TRBJ2-5
abundance: .
v_gene: TRBV20-1
d_gene: TRBD1
CDR3nt: TGCAGTGCTGCGACAGGGGCAGGAGAGACCCAGTACTTC
CDR3aa: CSAATGAGETQYF

j_gene: TRBJ2-5
abundance: many
v_gene: TRBV10-3
d_gene: TRBD1
CDR3nt: TGTGCCATCAGTGAAGATTGGGACAGGGATTTTCAAGAGACCCAGTACTTC
CDR3aa: CAISEDWDRDFQETQYF

j_gene: TRBJ2-2
abundance: .
v_gene: TRBV3-1
d_gene: .
CDR3nt: TGTGCCAGCACCAGGATGCTTAGCGGGGAGCTGTTTTTT
CDR3aa: CASTRMLSGELFF

j_gene: TRBJ2-7
abundance: .
v_gene: TRBV28
d_gene: TRBD2
CDR3nt: TGTGCCAGCAGGCCCGGGACTAGCGGATCCTACGAGCAGTACTTC
CDR3aa: CASRPGTSGSYEQYF

j_gene: TRBJ2-7
abundance: .
v_gene: TRBV15
d_gene: .
CDR3nt: TGTGCCACCAGCAGAGATTATCCTGGTTCCTACGAGCAGTACTTC
CDR3aa: CATSRDYPGSYEQYF

j_gene: TRBJ1-1
abundance: few
v_gene: TRBV2
d_gene: .
CDR3nt: TGTGCCAGCAGTGAAGACCCGTACCTCTACACTGAAGCTTTCTTT
CDR3aa: CASSEDPYLYTEAFF

j_gene: TRBJ2-7
abundance: many
v_gene: TRBV10-3
d_gene: TRBD2
CDR3nt: TGTGCCATCAGTGAGTCCTTAGCGGGAGGCTACGAGCAGTACTTC
CDR3aa: CAISESLAGGYEQYF

j_gene: TRBJ1-3
abundance: .
v_gene: TRBV7-9
d_gene: .
CDR3nt: TGTGCCAGCAGCCCAGGGGAACCTGGAAACACCATATATTTT
CDR3aa: CASSPGEPGNTIYF

j_gene: TRBJ1-6
abundance: .
v_gene: TRBV12-3/TRBV12-4
d_gene: .
CDR3nt: TGTGCCAGCAGTTTCAAGACAAATTCACCCCTCCACTTT
CDR3aa: CASSFKTNSPLHF

j_gene: TRBJ2-2
abundance: few
v_gene: TRBV6-5
d_gene: .
CDR3nt: TGTGCCAGCAGTTACGAGTTAAACAGGGGGGAGCTGTTTTTT
CDR3aa: CASSYELNRGELFF

j_gene: TRBJ2-7
abundance: .
v_gene: TRBV18
d_gene: TRBD1
CDR3nt: TGTGCCAGCTCACCACCGAGAGGGACAGGGGGCGGGTACGAGCAGTACTTC
CDR3aa: CASSPPRGTGGGYEQYF

j_gene: TRBJ1-1
abundance: .
v_gene: TRBV28
d_gene: .
CDR3nt: TGTGCCAGCAGCAGGCCGCAGGGGGAAGCTTTCTTT
CDR3aa: CASSRPQGEAFF

j_gene: TRBJ2-1
abundance: many
v_gene: TRBV29-1
d_gene: .
CDR3nt: TGCAGCGGGACCCGTTACCACAATGAGCAGTTCTTC
CDR3aa: CSGTRYHNEQFF

j_gene: TRBJ1-6
abundance: .
v_gene: TRBV20-1
d_gene: .
CDR3nt: TGCAGTGCCCCCTTGCGTGGAGATTCACCCCTCCACTTT
CDR3aa: CSAPLRGDSPLHF

j_gene: TRBJ1-4
abundance: .
v_gene: TRBV18
d_gene: .
CDR3nt: TGTGCCAGCTCACAAACGAGGGGGTCTGAAAAACTGTTTTTT
CDR3aa: CASSQTRGSEKLFF

j_gene: TRBJ1-1
abundance: .
v_gene: TRBV6-2/TRBV6-3
d_gene: TRBD1
CDR3nt: TGTGCCAGCAGAAACCCCTACAGGGGGCGAACTGAAGCTTTCTTT
CDR3aa: CASRNPYRGRTEAFF

j_gene: TRBJ2-7
abundance: few
v_gene: TRBV28
d_gene: .
CDR3nt: TGTGCCAGCAGTTTAAGCCGGATGATAACCTACGAGCAGTACTTC
CDR3aa: CASSLSRMITYEQYF

j_gene: TRBJ2-3
abundance: .
v_gene: TRBV12-3/TRBV12-4
d_gene: TRBD1
CDR3nt: TGTGCCAGCGGCACGGCCGGGGACAGGGTTCCCAGGACGCAGTATTTT
CDR3aa: CASGTAGDRVPRTQYF

j_gene: TRBJ1-5
abundance: many
v_gene: TRBV5-4
d_gene: .
CDR3nt: TGTGCCAGCAGTAGTACAGGGCAAAATCAGCCCCAGCATTTT
CDR3aa: CASSSTGQNQPQHF

j_gene: TRBJ2-7
abundance: .
v_gene: TRBV20-1
d_gene: TRBD2
CDR3nt: TGCAGTGCAAACCTAGCGGGAGGGCCGGACGAGCAGTACTTC
CDR3aa: CSANLAGGPDEQYF

j_gene: TRBJ1-1
abundance: .
v_gene: TRBV7-3
d_gene: TRBD1
CDR3nt: TGTGCCAGCAGCCACAGGGGTACGAACACTGAAGCTTTCTTT
CDR3aa: CASSHRGTNTEAFF

j_gene: TRBJ1-3
abundance: .
v_gene: TRBV7-9
d_gene: .
CDR3nt: TGTGCCAGCAGCCAGAAAATTTACTCTGGAAACACCATATATTTT
CDR3aa: CASSQKIYSGNTIYF

j_gene: TRBJ2-3
abundance: few
v_gene: TRBV28
d_gene: .
CDR3nt: TGTGCCAGCAGTTTGATCGGGAATACGCAGTATTTT
CDR3aa: CASSLIGNTQYF

j_gene: TRBJ2-3
abundance: many
v_gene: TRBV5-1
d_gene: .
CDR3nt: TGCGCCAGCAGCTTGTTCGTCTTACAGCACACAGATACGCAGTATTTT
CDR3aa: CASSLFVLQHTDTQYF

j_gene: TRBJ2-3
abundance: .
v_gene: TRBV4-2
d_gene: TRBD2
CDR3nt: TGTGCCAGCAGCCACATACTAGCGGGGGGCACAGATACGCAGTATTTT
CDR3aa: CASSHILAGGTDTQYF

j_gene: TRBJ1-2
abundance: .
v_gene: TRBV24-1
d_gene: .
CDR3nt: TGTGCCACCTCAGAGGCCAGATACGGCTACACCTTC
CDR3aa: CATSEARYGYTF